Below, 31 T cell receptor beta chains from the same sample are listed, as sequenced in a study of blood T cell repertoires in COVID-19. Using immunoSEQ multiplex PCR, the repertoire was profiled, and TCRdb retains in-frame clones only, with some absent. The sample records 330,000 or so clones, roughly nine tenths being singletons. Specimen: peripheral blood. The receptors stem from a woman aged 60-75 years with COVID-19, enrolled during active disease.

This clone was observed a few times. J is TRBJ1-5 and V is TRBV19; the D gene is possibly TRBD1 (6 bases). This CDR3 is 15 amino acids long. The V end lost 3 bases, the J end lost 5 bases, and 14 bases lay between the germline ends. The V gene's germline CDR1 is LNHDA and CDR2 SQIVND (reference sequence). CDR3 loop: CASSILRGADQPQHF. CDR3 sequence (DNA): TGTGCCAGTAGTATTCTCAGGGGCGCGGATCAGCCCCAGCATTTT.

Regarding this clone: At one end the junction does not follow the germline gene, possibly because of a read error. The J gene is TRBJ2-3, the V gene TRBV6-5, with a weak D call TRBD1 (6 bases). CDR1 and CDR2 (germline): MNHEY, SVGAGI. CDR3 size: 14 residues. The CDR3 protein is CASSYSDSTNTQYF. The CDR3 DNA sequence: TGTGCCAGCAGTTACTCGGACAGCACAAATACGCAGTATTTT.

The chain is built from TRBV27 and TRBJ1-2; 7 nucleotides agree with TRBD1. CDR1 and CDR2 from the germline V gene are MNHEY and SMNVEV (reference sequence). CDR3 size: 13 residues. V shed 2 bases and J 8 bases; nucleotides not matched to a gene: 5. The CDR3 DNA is TGTGCCAGCAGTTTAAGCGGCAGGGGGGGCTACACCTTC. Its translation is CASSLSGRGGYTF.

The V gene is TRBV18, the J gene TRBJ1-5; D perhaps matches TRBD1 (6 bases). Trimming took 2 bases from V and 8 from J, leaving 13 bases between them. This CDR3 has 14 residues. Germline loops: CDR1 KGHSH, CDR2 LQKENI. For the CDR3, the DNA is TGTGCCAGCTCACCATCCGCAGGGGTTGAGCCCCAGCATTTT. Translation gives CASSPSAGVEPQHF.

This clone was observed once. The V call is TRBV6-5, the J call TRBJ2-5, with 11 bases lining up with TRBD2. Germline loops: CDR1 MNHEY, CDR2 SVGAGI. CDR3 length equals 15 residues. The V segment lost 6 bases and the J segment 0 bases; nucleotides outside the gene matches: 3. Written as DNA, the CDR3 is TGTGCCAGCAGCGAGGGACTAGCGGACCAAGAGACCCAGTACTTC. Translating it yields CASSEGLADQETQYF.

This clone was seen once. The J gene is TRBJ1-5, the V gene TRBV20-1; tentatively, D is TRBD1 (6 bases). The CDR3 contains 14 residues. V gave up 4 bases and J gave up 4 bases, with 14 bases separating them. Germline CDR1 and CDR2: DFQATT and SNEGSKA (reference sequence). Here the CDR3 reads CSAIELGGNQPQHF. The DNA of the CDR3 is TGCAGTGCTATTGAGCTAGGGGGAAATCAGCCCCAGCATTTT.

The CDR3 loop is CAWSRYSNQPQHF. CDR3 DNA: TGTGCCTGGAGTCGGTACAGCAATCAGCCCCAGCATTTT. The rearrangement links TRBV30 to TRBJ1-5; D not resolved. This CDR3 is 13 amino acids long. V was cut by 2 bases and J by 1 base, with 6 bases left in between. Looked up from germline, CDR1 is GTSNPN and CDR2 is SVGIG (reference sequence).

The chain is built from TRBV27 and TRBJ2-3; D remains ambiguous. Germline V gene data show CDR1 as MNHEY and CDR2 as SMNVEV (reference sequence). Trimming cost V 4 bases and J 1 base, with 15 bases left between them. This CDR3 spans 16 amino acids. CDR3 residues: CASSSTPNVRTDTQYF. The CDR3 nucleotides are TGTGCCAGCAGTTCAACCCCTAATGTCCGCACAGATACGCAGTATTTT.

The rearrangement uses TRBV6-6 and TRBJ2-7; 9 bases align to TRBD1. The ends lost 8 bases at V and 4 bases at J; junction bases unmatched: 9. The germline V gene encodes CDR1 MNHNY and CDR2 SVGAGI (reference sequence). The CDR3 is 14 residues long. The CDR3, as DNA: TGTGCCAGCGGACCCGGACAGGGGCTATACGAGCAGTACTTC. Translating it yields CASGPGQGLYEQYF.

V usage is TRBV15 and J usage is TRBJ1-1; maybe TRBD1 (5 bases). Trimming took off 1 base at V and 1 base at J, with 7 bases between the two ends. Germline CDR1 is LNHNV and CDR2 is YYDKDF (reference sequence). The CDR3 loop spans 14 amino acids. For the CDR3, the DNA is TGTGCCACCAGCAGAGGAGACAGGAACACTGAAGCTTTCTTT. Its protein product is CATSRGDRNTEAFF. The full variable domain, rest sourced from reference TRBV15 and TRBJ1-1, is DAMVIQNPRYQVTQFGKPVTLSCSQTLNHNVMYWYQQKSSQAPKLLFHYYDKDFNNEADTPDNFQSRRPNTSFCFLDIRSPGLGDTAMYLCATSRGDRNTEAFFGQGTRLTVV.

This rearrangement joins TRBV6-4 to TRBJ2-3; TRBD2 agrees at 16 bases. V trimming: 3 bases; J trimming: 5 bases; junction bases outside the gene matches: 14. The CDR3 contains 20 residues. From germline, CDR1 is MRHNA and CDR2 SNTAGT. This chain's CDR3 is CASSENLVPGLAGGQDTQYF. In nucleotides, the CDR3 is TGTGCCAGCAGTGAAAATCTCGTCCCGGGACTAGCGGGGGGGCAAGATACGCAGTATTTT.

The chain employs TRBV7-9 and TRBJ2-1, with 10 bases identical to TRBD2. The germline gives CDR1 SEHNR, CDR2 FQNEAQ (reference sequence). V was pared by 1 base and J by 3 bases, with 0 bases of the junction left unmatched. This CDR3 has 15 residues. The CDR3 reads CASSLGLAGYNEQFF. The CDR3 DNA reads TGTGCCAGCAGCTTAGGACTAGCGGGCTACAATGAGCAGTTCTTC. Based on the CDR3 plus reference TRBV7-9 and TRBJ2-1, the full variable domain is DTGVSQNPRHKITKRGQNVTFRCDPISEHNRLYWYRQTLGQGPEFLTYFQNEAQLEKSRLLSDRFSAERPKGSFSTLEIQRTEQGDSAMYLCASSLGLAGYNEQFFGPGTRLTVL.

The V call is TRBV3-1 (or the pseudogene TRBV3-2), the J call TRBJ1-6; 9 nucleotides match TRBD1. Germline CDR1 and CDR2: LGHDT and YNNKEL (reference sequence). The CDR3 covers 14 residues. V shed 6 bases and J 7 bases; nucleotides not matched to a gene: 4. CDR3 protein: CASRGTGRNSPLHF. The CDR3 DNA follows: TGTGCCAGCAGGGGGACAGGGAGGAATTCACCCCTCCACTTT.

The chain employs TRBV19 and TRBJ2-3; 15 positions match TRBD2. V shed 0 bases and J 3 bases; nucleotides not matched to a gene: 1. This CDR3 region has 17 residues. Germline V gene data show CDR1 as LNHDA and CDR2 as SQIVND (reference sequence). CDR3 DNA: TGTGCCAGTAGTATAGACGGGACTAGCGGGGGGACAGATACGCAGTATTTT. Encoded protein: CASSIDGTSGGTDTQYF.

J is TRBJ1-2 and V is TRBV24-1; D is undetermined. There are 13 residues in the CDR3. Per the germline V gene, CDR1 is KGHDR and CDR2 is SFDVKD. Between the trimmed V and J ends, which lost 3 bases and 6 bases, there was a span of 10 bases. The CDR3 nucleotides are TGTGCCACCAGTGATCCCTCTATAGATGGCTACACCTTC. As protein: CATSDPSIDGYTF.

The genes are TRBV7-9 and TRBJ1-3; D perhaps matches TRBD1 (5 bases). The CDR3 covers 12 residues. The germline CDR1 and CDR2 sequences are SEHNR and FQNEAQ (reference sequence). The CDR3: CAGGGTGNTIYF. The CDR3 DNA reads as TGTGCTGGCGGGGGAACGGGAAACACCATATATTTT.

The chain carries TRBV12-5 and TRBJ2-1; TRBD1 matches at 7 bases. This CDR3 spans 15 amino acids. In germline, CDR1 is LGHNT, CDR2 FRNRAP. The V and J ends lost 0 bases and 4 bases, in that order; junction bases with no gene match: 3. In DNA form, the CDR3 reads TGTGCTAGTGGTTTGGTAACACAGGGGTACAATGAGCAGTTCTTC. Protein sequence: CASGLVTQGYNEQFF.

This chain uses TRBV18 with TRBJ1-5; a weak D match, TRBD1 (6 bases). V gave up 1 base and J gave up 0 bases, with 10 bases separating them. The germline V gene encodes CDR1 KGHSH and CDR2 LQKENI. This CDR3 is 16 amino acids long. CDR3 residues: CASSPREGGSNQPQHF. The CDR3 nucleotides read TGTGCCAGCTCACCACGGGAGGGGGGTAGCAATCAGCCCCAGCATTTT.

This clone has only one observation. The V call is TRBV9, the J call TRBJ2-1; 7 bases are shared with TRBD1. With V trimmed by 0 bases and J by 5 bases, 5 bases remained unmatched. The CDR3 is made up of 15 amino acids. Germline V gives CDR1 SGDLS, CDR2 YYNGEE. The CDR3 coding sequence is TGTGCCAGCAGCGTAGTCCCGACAGGGAACAATGAGCAGTTCTTC. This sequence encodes CASSVVPTGNNEQFF.

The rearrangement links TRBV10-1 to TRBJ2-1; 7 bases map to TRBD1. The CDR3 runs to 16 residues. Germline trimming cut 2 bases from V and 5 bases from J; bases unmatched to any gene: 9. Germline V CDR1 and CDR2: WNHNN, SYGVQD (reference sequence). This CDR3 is CASSEGPGQPDNEQFF. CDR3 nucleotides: TGCGCCAGCAGTGAGGGGCCGGGACAGCCTGACAATGAGCAGTTCTTC.

The CDR3 bases are TGTGCCAGAGGGATTGACAGCTACAATGAGCAGTTCTTC. Protein: CARGIDSYNEQFF. The chain employs TRBV27 and TRBJ2-1; D perhaps matches TRBD1 (5 bases). The germline V gene encodes CDR1 MNHEY and CDR2 SMNVEV (reference sequence). This CDR3 region has 13 residues. V lost 9 bases to trimming and J lost 3 bases, with 12 bases between them.

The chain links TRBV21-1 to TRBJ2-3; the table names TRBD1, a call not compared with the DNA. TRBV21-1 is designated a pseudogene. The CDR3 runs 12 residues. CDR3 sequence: CASRQGPDTQYF. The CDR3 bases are TGTGCCAGCAGGCAGGGTCCAGATACGCAGTATTTT.

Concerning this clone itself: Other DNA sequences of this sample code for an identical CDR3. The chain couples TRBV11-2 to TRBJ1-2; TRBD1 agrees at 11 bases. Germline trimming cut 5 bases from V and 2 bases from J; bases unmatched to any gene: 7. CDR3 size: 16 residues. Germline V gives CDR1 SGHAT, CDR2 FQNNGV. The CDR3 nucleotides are TGTGCCAGCAGCCCAGCGGGGACAGGGGGAAACTATGGCTACACCTTC. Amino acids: CASSPAGTGGNYGYTF. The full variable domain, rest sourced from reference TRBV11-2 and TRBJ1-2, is EAGVAQSPRYKIIEKRQSVAFWCNPISGHATLYWYQQILGQGPKLLIQFQNNGVVDDSQLPKDRFSAERLKGVDSTLKIQPAKLEDSAVYLCASSPAGTGGNYGYTFGSGTRLTVV.

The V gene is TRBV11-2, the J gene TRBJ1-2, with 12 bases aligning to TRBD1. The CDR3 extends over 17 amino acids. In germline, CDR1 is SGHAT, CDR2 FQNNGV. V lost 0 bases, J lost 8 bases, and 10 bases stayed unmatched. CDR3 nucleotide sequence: TGTGCCAGCAGCTTAGATCGGGGGACAGGGGGCAGTGAGGGCTACACCTTC. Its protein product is CASSLDRGTGGSEGYTF.

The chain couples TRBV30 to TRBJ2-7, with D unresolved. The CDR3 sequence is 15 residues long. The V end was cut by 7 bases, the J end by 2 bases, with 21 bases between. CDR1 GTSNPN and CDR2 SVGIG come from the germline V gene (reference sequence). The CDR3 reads CAFQRNHLGTYEQYF. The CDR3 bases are TGTGCCTTCCAGCGAAACCACCTAGGAACCTACGAGCAGTACTTC.

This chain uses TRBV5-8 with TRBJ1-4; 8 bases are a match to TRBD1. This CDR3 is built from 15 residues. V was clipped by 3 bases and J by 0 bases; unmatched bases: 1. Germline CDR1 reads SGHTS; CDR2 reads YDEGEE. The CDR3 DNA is TGTGCCAGCAGCTGGGGACAGGCAACTAATGAAAAACTGTTTTTT. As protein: CASSWGQATNEKLFF.

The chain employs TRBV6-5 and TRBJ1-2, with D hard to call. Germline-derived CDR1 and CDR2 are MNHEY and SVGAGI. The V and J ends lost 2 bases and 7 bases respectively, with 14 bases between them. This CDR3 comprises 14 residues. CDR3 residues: CASSYRTTRGGYTF. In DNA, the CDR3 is TGTGCCAGCAGTTACCGAACTACTCGGGGTGGCTACACCTTC.

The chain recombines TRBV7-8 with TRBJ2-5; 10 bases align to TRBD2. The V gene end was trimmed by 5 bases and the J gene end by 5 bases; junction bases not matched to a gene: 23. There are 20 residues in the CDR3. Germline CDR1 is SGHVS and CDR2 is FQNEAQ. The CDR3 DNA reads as TGTGCCAGCAGCCCCCGTTCGGGTAGCGGGGGGCTCCATCGCGACGAGACCCAGTACTTC. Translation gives CASSPRSGSGGLHRDETQYF.

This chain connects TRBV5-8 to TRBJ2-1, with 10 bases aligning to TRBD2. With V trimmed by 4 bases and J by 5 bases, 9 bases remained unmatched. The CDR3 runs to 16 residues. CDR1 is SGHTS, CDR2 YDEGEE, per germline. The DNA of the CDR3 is TGTGCCAGCAGCCTACTCCGGACTAGCGGTCACAATGAGCAGTTCTTC. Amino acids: CASSLLRTSGHNEQFF.

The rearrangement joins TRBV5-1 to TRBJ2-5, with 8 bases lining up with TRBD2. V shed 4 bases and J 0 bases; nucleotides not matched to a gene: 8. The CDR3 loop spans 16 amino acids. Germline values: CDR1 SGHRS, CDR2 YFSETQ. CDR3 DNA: TGCGCCAGCAGCCCGGGTAGTAGCGGGGACCAAGAGACCCAGTACTTC. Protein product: CASSPGSSGDQETQYF.

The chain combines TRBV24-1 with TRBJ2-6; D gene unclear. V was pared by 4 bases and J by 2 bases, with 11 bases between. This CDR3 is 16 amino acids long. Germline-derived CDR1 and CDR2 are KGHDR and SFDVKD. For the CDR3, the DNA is TGTGCCACCAGTGACCCCCGTACTCCTGGGGCCAACGTCCTGACTTTC. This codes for CATSDPRTPGANVLTF.